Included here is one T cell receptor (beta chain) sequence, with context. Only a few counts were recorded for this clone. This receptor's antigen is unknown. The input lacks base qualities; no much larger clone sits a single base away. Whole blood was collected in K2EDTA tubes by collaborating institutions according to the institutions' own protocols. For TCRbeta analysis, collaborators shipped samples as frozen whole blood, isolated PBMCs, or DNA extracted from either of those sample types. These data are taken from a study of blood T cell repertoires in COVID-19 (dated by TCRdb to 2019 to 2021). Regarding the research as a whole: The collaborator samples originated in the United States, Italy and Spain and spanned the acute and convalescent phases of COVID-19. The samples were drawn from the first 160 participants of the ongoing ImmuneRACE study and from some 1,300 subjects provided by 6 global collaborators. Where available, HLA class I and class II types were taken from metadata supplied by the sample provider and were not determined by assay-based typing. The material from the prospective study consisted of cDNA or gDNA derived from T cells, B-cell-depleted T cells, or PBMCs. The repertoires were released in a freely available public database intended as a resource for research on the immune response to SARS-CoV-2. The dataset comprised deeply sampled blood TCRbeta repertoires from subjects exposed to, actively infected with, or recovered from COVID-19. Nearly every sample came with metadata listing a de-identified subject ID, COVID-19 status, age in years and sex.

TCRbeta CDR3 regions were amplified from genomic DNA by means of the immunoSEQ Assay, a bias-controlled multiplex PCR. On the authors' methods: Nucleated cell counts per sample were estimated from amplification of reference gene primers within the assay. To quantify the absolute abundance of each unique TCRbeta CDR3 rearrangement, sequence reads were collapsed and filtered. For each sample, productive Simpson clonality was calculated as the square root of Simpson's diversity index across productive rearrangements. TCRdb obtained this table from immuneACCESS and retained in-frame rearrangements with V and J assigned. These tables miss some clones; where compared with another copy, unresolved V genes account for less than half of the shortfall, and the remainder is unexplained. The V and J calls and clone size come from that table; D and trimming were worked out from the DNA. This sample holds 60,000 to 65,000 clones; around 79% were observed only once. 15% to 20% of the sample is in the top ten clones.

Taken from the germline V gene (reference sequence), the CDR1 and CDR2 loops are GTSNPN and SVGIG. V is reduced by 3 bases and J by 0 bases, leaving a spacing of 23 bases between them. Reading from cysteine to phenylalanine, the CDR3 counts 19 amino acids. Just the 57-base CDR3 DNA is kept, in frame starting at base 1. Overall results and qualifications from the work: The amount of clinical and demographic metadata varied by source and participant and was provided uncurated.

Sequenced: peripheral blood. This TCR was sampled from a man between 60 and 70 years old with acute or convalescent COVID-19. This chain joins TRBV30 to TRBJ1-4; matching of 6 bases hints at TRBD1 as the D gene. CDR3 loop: CAWSYPTGRGGATNEKLFF. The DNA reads TGTGCCTGGAGCTACCCGACAGGCCGCGGTGGGGCAACTAATGAAAAACTGTTTTTT.